These 12 T cell receptor beta chains share one sample of origin, sequenced in a study of T cells after yellow fever vaccination. Each CDR3 protein is one row after TCRdb ran MiXCR on the 5' RACE reads. Of some 49,000 distinct CDR3 sequences in the sample, around 6.4% were seen once. Sample: PBMCs, either bulk or a sorted T-cell subset (CD4+, CD8+, memory, or dextramer-sorted; not recorded which), taken 45 days after the yellow fever booster vaccination. These receptors were taken from a man younger than 40 who received the YFV17D yellow fever vaccine.

The rearrangement joins TRBV27 to TRBJ1-1; D ambiguous. The germline gives CDR1 MNHEY, CDR2 SMNVEV (reference sequence). This CDR3 region has 13 residues. V gave up 3 bases and J gave up 4 bases, with 9 bases separating them. In DNA form, the CDR3 reads TGTGCCAGCAGTTTTTACGGAGGCACTGAAGCTTTCTTT. Translation: CASSFYGGTEAFF.

Only a few counts were recorded for this clonotype. V usage is TRBV6-5 and J usage is TRBJ1-3; TRBD1 might be the D (6 bases). CDR3 size: 15 residues. Germline V gives CDR1 MNHEY, CDR2 SVGAGI. Trimming pared 1 base from V and 0 bases from J, leaving 7 bases between. CDR3 sequence (DNA): TGTGCCAGCAGTTACTTACAGGGCTCTGGAAACACCATATATTTT. Translating it yields CASSYLQGSGNTIYF.

This clonotype has at least ten counts. The V gene is TRBV5-1, the J gene TRBJ1-1, with D hard to call. V lost 0 bases to trimming and J lost 0 bases, with 9 bases between them. The length of the CDR3 is 15 residues. The germline V gene encodes CDR1 SGHRS and CDR2 YFSETQ. CDR3 sequence reads: CASSLEADMNTEAFF. The CDR3 nucleotides are TGCGCCAGCAGCTTGGAGGCAGACATGAACACTGAAGCTTTCTTT.

This clonotype was observed at least ten times. The J gene is TRBJ2-2, the V gene TRBV12-3 or TRBV12-4; TRBD1 is a possible D gene (5 bases). V lost 7 bases and J 1 base, leaving 7 bases between the germline ends. CDR3 length equals 13 residues. CDR3 DNA: TGTGCCAGCATCACAGGGAACACCGGGGAGCTGTTTTTT. Translating it yields CASITGNTGELFF.

This clonotype occurred many times. V gene TRBV18 combines with J gene TRBJ2-1, with TRBD2 matching over 11 bases. In germline, CDR1 is KGHSH, CDR2 LQKENI. This CDR3 comprises 16 residues. With 0 bases clipped from V and 7 bases from J, the junction kept 5 bases outside the gene matches. In DNA form, the CDR3 reads TGTGCCAGCTCACCACCCGGACTAGCGGGTACAAATGAGCAGTTCTTC. The encoded protein is CASSPPGLAGTNEQFF.

This clonotype was detected many times. This rearrangement joins TRBV11-2 to TRBJ2-5, with D hard to call. V dropped 0 bases and J dropped 3 bases, with 11 bases sitting between them. The CDR3 is 15 amino acids. The germline gives CDR1 SGHAT, CDR2 FQNNGV. The CDR3 is CASSLEGSLKETQYF. The CDR3 bases are TGTGCCAGCAGCTTAGAAGGAAGTTTGAAAGAGACCCAGTACTTC.

This clonotype was counted ten times or more. J is TRBJ2-5 and V is TRBV20-1, with D perhaps TRBD1 (6 bases). V was pared by 0 bases and J by 5 bases, with 16 bases between. The germline CDR1 and CDR2 sequences are DFQATT and SNEGSKA (reference sequence). The CDR3 has 15 amino acids. CDR3 nucleotide sequence: TGCAGTGCTAGAGATCAGGACAGTATAATCGAGACCCAGTACTTC. Its protein product is CSARDQDSIIETQYF.

This clonotype was recorded at least ten times. The V gene is TRBV6-5, the J gene TRBJ2-1; D gene ambiguous. The CDR3 is made up of 11 amino acids. The ends were cut back, 0 bases at V and 10 bases at J, with 4 bases in the middle. Germline CDR1 MNHEY, CDR2 SVGAGI. The CDR3 sequence is CASSYSREQFF. Written as DNA, the CDR3 is TGTGCCAGCAGTTACTCCCGAGAGCAGTTCTTC.

This clonotype was observed at least ten times. The V and J genes are TRBV6-1 and TRBJ2-5; tentatively, D is TRBD2 (6 bases). V dropped 5 bases and J dropped 5 bases, with 12 bases sitting between them. In germline, CDR1 is MNHNS, CDR2 SASEGT. This CDR3 is 13 amino acids long. As DNA, the CDR3 is TGTGCCAGCAGTCCGGGAGCCTTGGAGACCCAGTACTTC. This gives the protein CASSPGALETQYF.

This clonotype was detected a few times. The chain combines TRBV24-1 with TRBJ2-5; 11 bases fit TRBD1. CDR3 size: 15 residues. The ends lost 1 base at V and 4 bases at J; junction bases unmatched: 1. Germline loops: CDR1 KGHDR, CDR2 SFDVKD. For the CDR3, the DNA is TGTGCCACCAGTGATTTCGGGACAGGGGGAGAGACCCAGTACTTC. This gives the protein CATSDFGTGGETQYF.

This clonotype has at least ten counts. The chain couples TRBV5-1 to TRBJ2-1, with 8 bases that match TRBD2. The CDR3 runs to 16 residues. The germline gives CDR1 SGHRS, CDR2 YFSETQ. Trimming cost V 6 bases and J 3 bases; bases outside gene matches: 11. This chain's CDR3 is CASKNAGGGSYNEQFF. Written as DNA, the CDR3 is TGCGCCAGCAAAAACGCGGGGGGCGGGAGCTACAATGAGCAGTTCTTC.

In its sample, this clonotype was seen a few times. This chain uses TRBV7-6 with TRBJ1-2; 8 bases align to TRBD1. Unmatched junction bases numbered 10, after V lost 5 bases and J lost 2 bases. In germline, CDR1 is SGHVS, CDR2 FNYEAQ. CDR3 size: 16 residues. The DNA of the CDR3 is TGTGCCAGCAGCCCCGTGGCGGGACAGGAAAACTATGGCTACACCTTC. Its protein is CASSPVAGQENYGYTF.